One T cell receptor beta chain is described in this entry. The target antigen is unknown. Sequencing targeted expressed TCRB transcripts, as all isolated RNA had been reverse transcribed. Data came from immunoSEQ multiplex PCR; TCRdb stores just in-frame clones and leaves some out. The data hold hundreds of thousands of clones, with 10% to 12% observed a single time. This entry belongs to a study of beta chain features in type 1 diabetes. Study-wide results and caveats: TCRB CDR3s from Type 1 diabetes patients were moderately but significantly shorter in all four CD4+ subsets.

Sorting based on CD45RO/CCR7/CD25/CD127/CD95/CD27 separated CD4+ naive, central memory, regulatory and stem cell-like memory cells. Germline CDR1 reads SGHTA; CDR2 reads FQGNSA. The CDR3 contains 13 residues. With 8 bases clipped from V and 7 bases from J, the junction kept 7 bases outside the gene matches. V is TRBV7-2 and J is TRBJ2-2, with 7 bases that match TRBD1. The receptor was isolated from a young woman in good health. Source material: naive CD4+ T cells from blood. CDR3 DNA sequence: TGTGCCAGCCTTCGGGACAGATACGGGGAGCTGTTTTTT. It encodes CASLRDRYGELFF.